The 21 T cell receptor beta chains listed next were all sequenced from one sample in a study of technical replicates of blood from several donors (dated by TCRdb to 2015 to 2018). Library preparation used the immunoSEQ multiplex PCR assay. TCRdb provides this immuneACCESS table in a form limited to in-frame rearrangements. Some clones are lacking; in checked studies, under half of them reflect an unresolved V gene, and why the rest are absent is not known. This sample holds around 80,000 clones; roughly 94% were observed only once. The top ten clonotypes cover 0.3% to 0.45% of the sample. Input material: T cells isolated from PBMCs. The receptors were sampled from a human donor in good health.

Comments on this clone: The same CDR3 arises from other DNA sequences in this sample as well. This sequence joins TRBV27 and TRBJ1-2; D not resolved. Trimming took 4 bases from V and 4 from J, leaving 4 bases between them. From germline, CDR1 is MNHEY and CDR2 SMNVEV (reference sequence). The CDR3 covers 11 residues. CDR3 DNA: TGTGCCAGCAGTTCGGGCTATGGCTACACCTTC. Translated, it gives CASSSGYGYTF.

The chain couples TRBV6-5 to TRBJ1-3; D is undetermined. The CDR3 spans 15 residues. The germline CDR1 and CDR2 sequences are MNHEY and SVGAGI. V was pared by 0 bases and J by 8 bases, with 14 bases between. DNA of the CDR3: TGTGCCAGCAGTTACTCGATCCAAAGGGAGCACACCATATATTTT. This translates into CASSYSIQREHTIYF.

The J gene is TRBJ2-2, the V gene TRBV21-1; the tabulated D call, TRBD2, remains unverified against the DNA. TRBV21-1 is described as a pseudogene. This CDR3 is 15 amino acids long. The CDR3 is CASNELAAITGELFF. For the CDR3, the DNA is TGTGCCAGCAACGAACTAGCGGCCATTACCGGGGAGCTGTTTTTT.

V is TRBV2 and J is TRBJ2-1, with 7 bases aligning to TRBD2. Germline V gives CDR1 SNHLY, CDR2 FYNNEI. This CDR3 is built from 17 residues. Trimming cost V 6 bases and J 1 base; bases outside gene matches: 12. The CDR3 DNA is TGTGCCAGCAGGGTTAGCTCTAGCGGCTCTTCCTACAATGAGCAGTTCTTC. As protein: CASRVSSSGSSYNEQFF.

The chain couples TRBV6-6 to TRBJ1-2; no reliable D call. The CDR3 is 12 amino acids. Germline V lookup: CDR1 MNHNY, CDR2 SVGAGI (reference sequence). Trimming removed 0 bases from V and 6 bases from J, with 5 bases in between. The CDR3 nucleotides are TGTGCCAGCAGTTACTCCCACAATGGCTACACCTTC. This encodes CASSYSHNGYTF.

The chain joins TRBV14 to TRBJ2-1; D gene unclear. Germline lookup yields CDR1 SGHDN and CDR2 FVKESK. V gave up 0 bases and J gave up 5 bases, with 8 bases separating them. The CDR3 is 14 amino acids. CDR3 residues: CASSQEAGHNEQFF. The CDR3 bases are TGTGCCAGCAGCCAAGAAGCAGGTCACAATGAGCAGTTCTTC.

The gene calls are TRBV2 and TRBJ1-2; D is unresolved. There are 14 residues in the CDR3. Trimming stripped 4 bases from V and 8 bases from J, with 17 bases between. Germline loops: CDR1 SNHLY, CDR2 FYNNEI. The CDR3 coding sequence is TGTGCCAGCAGTGCTGACCAGACTTCTGGGGGCTACACCTTC. Protein: CASSADQTSGGYTF.

V and J are TRBV27 and TRBJ2-7, with TRBD2 matching over 8 bases. There are 16 residues in the CDR3. V gave up 1 base and J gave up 2 bases; unmatched junction bases: 7. Looked up from germline, CDR1 is MNHEY and CDR2 is SMNVEV (reference sequence). The CDR3 is CASSLYGGRQTYEQYF. The CDR3 bases are TGTGCCAGCAGTTTATACGGCGGGAGGCAGACCTACGAGCAGTACTTC.

As concerns this clone: This CDR3 is also generated by other DNA sequences in the sample. V and J are TRBV29-1 and TRBJ2-5; no reliable D call. This CDR3 contains 11 residues. Per germline, CDR1 SQVTM and CDR2 ANQGSEA. Trimming left V 3 bases short and J 1 base short, with 3 bases between. The CDR3 sequence: CSVDIQETQYF. CDR3 DNA: TGCAGCGTTGACATCCAAGAGACCCAGTACTTC.

This chain links TRBV28 with TRBJ2-1; TRBD1 matches 10 bases. With V trimmed by 5 bases and J by 8 bases, 6 bases remained unmatched. Germline CDR1 and CDR2: MDHEN and SYDVKM. This CDR3 has 14 residues. CDR3 loop: CASSPGQGWDEQFF. The CDR3 DNA is TGTGCCAGCAGTCCGGGACAGGGGTGGGATGAGCAGTTCTTC.

In its sample, this clone was seen once. The chain combines TRBV2 with TRBJ1-1; D unresolved. CDR3 size: 13 residues. V lost 2 bases, J lost 1 base, and 5 bases lay in between. Germline V gene sequence: CDR1 SNHLY, CDR2 FYNNEI. The CDR3 nucleotides are TGTGCCAGCAGTGAACGGGAGAACACTGAAGCTTTCTTT. It codes for CASSERENTEAFF.

CDR3 sequence: CASNSAGAYEQYF. The CDR3 bases are TGTGCCAGTAATTCCGCAGGGGCCTACGAGCAGTACTTC. The gene calls are TRBV19 and TRBJ2-7; perhaps TRBD1 as D (6 bases). CDR1 is LNHDA, CDR2 SQIVND, per germline (reference sequence). The CDR3 runs 13 residues. V lost 7 bases and J lost 2, with 12 bases in between.

V usage is TRBV25-1 and J usage is TRBJ2-5, with a possible D match to TRBD1 (5 bases). Between the trimmed V and J ends, which lost 1 base and 3 bases, there was a span of 9 bases. CDR3 length: 14 residues. Germline values: CDR1 MGHDK, CDR2 SYGVNS. CDR3 nucleotides: TGTGCCAGCAGTGAATCAGGGCAAAAAGAGACCCAGTACTTC. The encoded protein is CASSESGQKETQYF.

This chain connects TRBV2 to TRBJ1-2; D perhaps matches TRBD1 (6 bases). Trimming stripped 4 bases from V and 2 bases from J, with 11 bases between. This CDR3 comprises 14 residues. Germline-derived CDR1 and CDR2 are SNHLY and FYNNEI. The CDR3 DNA reads TGTGCCAGCAGTGGATTTGGGGGCAACTATGGCTACACCTTC. Translating it yields CASSGFGGNYGYTF.

This clone was recorded once. This chain connects TRBV6-5 to TRBJ2-7, with a tentative D call TRBD2 (5 bases). The CDR3 totals 12 residues. Per germline, CDR1 MNHEY and CDR2 SVGAGI. With 5 bases removed from V and 7 bases from J, the gap between germline ends came to 12 bases. The CDR3 reads CASSPGMGEQYF. CDR3 coding DNA: TGTGCCAGCAGTCCCGGGATGGGTGAGCAGTACTTC.

The V gene is TRBV2, the J gene TRBJ1-2; the match to TRBD1 covers 7 bases. This CDR3 is 14 amino acids long. After removal of 6 bases from V and 4 bases from J, the junction contained 8 bases not matched to a gene. Germline assignment: CDR1 SNHLY and CDR2 FYNNEI. The DNA of the CDR3 is TGTGCCAGCAGCTATCTACAGGGGTCCTATGGCTACACCTTC. This sequence encodes CASSYLQGSYGYTF.

This chain links TRBV27 with TRBJ2-7; no reliable D call. Germline CDR1 reads MNHEY; CDR2 reads SMNVEV (reference sequence). The CDR3 spans 13 residues. Trimming stripped 6 bases from V and 0 bases from J, with 9 bases between. The CDR3 coding sequence is TGTGCCAGCAGGTCACGGAGCTCCTACGAGCAGTACTTC. The encoded protein is CASRSRSSYEQYF.

This clone was found once. CDR3 in amino acids: CAWIGLAGVEQYF. In DNA, the CDR3 is TGTGCCTGGATCGGACTAGCGGGAGTAGAGCAGTACTTC. J is TRBJ2-7 and V is TRBV30, with 13 bases lining up with TRBD2. CDR1 and CDR2 (germline): GTSNPN, SVGIG (reference sequence). The V segment lost 4 bases and the J segment 7 bases; nucleotides outside the gene matches: 4. This CDR3 is 13 amino acids long.

The chain is built from TRBV19 and TRBJ2-1, with D possibly matching TRBD2 (7 bases). Germline V lookup: CDR1 LNHDA, CDR2 SQIVND (reference sequence). Trimming stripped 5 bases from V and 8 bases from J, with 13 bases between. This CDR3 spans 13 amino acids. CDR3 region: CASSGQRDHEQFF. DNA of the CDR3: TGTGCCAGTAGTGGACAGCGGGACCATGAGCAGTTCTTC.

CDR3 in amino acids: CASSELASSYNEQFF. The CDR3 nucleotides read TGTGCCAGCAGTGAACTAGCCTCATCCTACAATGAGCAGTTCTTC. The J gene is TRBJ2-1, the V gene TRBV2, with TRBD2 as a possible D gene (5 bases). Germline V gene data show CDR1 as SNHLY and CDR2 as FYNNEI. The CDR3 runs to 15 residues. With 2 bases removed from V and 1 base from J, the gap between germline ends came to 9 bases. Full variable domain (missing parts from reference TRBV2 and TRBJ2-1): EPEVTQTPSHQVTQMGQEVILRCVPISNHLYFYWYRQILGQKVEFLVSFYNNEISEKSEIFDDQFSVERPDGSNFTLKIRSTKLEDSAMYFCASSELASSYNEQFFGPGTRLTVL.

This clone has only a few counts. The rearrangement uses TRBV9 and TRBJ1-4; D is perhaps TRBD1 (5 bases). Germline V gene lookup returns CDR1 SGDLS and CDR2 YYNGEE. V dropped 0 bases and J dropped 12 bases, with 21 bases sitting between them. This CDR3 spans 16 amino acids. DNA of the CDR3: TGTGCCAGCAGCGTAGAGTCTAGTTATCGGGGGGAGGAACTGTTTTTT. Translation: CASSVESSYRGEELFF.